These T cell receptor beta chains were read from a single sample in a study of CD8 T cells in ankylosing spondylitis. Each CDR3 protein is one row after TCRdb ran MiXCR on the 5' RACE reads. The table has 500,000 to 550,000 distinct CDR3 sequences, roughly 13% seen once. Sequenced input: blood, either unsorted or a sorted T cell fraction (not recorded which). Receptors were obtained from a male donor with ankylosing spondylitis. The CDR3 runs from the conserved cysteine through the conserved F or W. D genes are given only for firm matches. The size field is filled for only some rows; it gives once, few, many or a size class.

TRBV5-1	few	TRBJ2-3	TRBD2	CASSSGLAATDTQYF	TGCGCCAGCAGCTCGGGACTAGCGGCCACAGATACGCAGTATTTT
TRBV29-1	.	TRBJ1-1	TRBD1	CSVEESGGYTEAFF	TGCAGCGTTGAAGAATCAGGGGGCTACACTGAAGCTTTCTTT
TRBV29-1	many	TRBJ2-1	TRBD2	CSVVTSERYNEQFF	TGCAGCGTTGTAACTAGCGAGCGATACAATGAGCAGTTCTTC
TRBV14	few	TRBJ2-4	.	CASSQAGKGDLAKNIQYF	TGTGCCAGCAGCCAAGCTGGGAAAGGGGATCTAGCCAAAAACATTCAGTACTTC
TRBV20-1	few	TRBJ2-5	TRBD2	CSASRPSGRAGETQYF	TGCAGTGCTAGTAGGCCTAGCGGGCGGGCCGGAGAGACCCAGTACTTC
TRBV11-2	.	TRBJ2-3	TRBD2	CASSFFGREATDTQYF	TGTGCCAGCAGCTTCTTCGGGCGGGAGGCCACAGATACGCAGTATTTT
TRBV29-1	few	TRBJ2-7	.	CSVEGLSTYEQYF	TGCAGCGTGGAGGGACTCAGTACCTACGAGCAGTACTTC
TRBV7-2	.	TRBJ2-2	.	CASSSWGSTGELFF	TGTGCCAGCAGCTCCTGGGGCTCCACCGGGGAGCTGTTTTTT
TRBV15	.	TRBJ2-4	TRBD1	CATSDPGQGKNIQYF	TGTGCCACCAGCGACCCAGGACAGGGCAAAAACATTCAGTACTTC
TRBV12-3/TRBV12-4	few	TRBJ2-2	.	CASSLLEELFF	TGTGCCAGCAGTTTGCTTGAGGAGCTGTTTTTT
TRBV5-1	.	TRBJ2-3	.	CASSLDRGGTDTQYF	TGCGCCAGCAGCTTGGACAGGGGAGGTACAGATACGCAGTATTTT
TRBV5-1	many	TRBJ2-3	TRBD2	CASSFTPLKAGVRTDTQYF	TGCGCCAGCAGCTTTACCCCACTCAAAGCGGGAGTTCGCACAGATACGCAGTATTTT
TRBV5-6	.	TRBJ2-3	.	CASSLGAASVTDTQYF	TGTGCCAGCAGCTTGGGTGCGGCTAGCGTCACAGATACGCAGTATTTT
TRBV6-2/TRBV6-3	.	TRBJ2-2	.	CASRAQWETGELFF	TGTGCCAGCAGAGCGCAGTGGGAAACCGGGGAGCTGTTTTTT
TRBV7-9	.	TRBJ2-3	TRBD2	CASIGPSGSRTDTQYF	TGTGCCAGCATCGGTCCTAGCGGGAGTAGGACAGATACGCAGTATTTT
TRBV7-9	.	TRBJ2-7	.	CASASWGEQYF	TGTGCCAGCGCCTCCTGGGGCGAGCAGTACTTC
TRBV29-1	many	TRBJ2-1	TRBD2	CSGTSGTYNEQFF	TGCAGCGGCACTAGCGGGACCTACAATGAGCAGTTCTTC
TRBV19	.	TRBJ2-3	TRBD2	CASSMRPSGTEDTQYF	TGTGCCAGTAGTATGAGGCCTAGCGGGACTGAAGATACGCAGTATTTT
TRBV20-1	.	TRBJ1-6	.	CSARAAGDSSPLHF	TGCAGTGCTAGAGCGGCAGGGGATTCATCACCCCTCCACTTT
TRBV12-3/TRBV12-4	.	TRBJ1-6	.	CASSLSGERNSPLHF	TGTGCCAGCAGTTTATCGGGGGAGAGGAATTCACCCCTCCACTTT
TRBV20-1	few	TRBJ1-2	.	CSASGVPYGYTF	TGCAGTGCGTCAGGGGTTCCCTATGGCTACACCTTC
TRBV7-2	.	TRBJ1-2	.	CASSLSQGQTF	TGTGCCAGCAGCTTATCGCAGGGTCAAACCTTC
TRBV4-2	many	TRBJ2-2	.	CASSQGDFNTGELFF	TGTGCCAGCAGCCAAGGCGACTTTAACACCGGGGAGCTGTTTTTT
TRBV12-3/TRBV12-4	few	TRBJ1-6	.	CASSLVWSWNSPLHF	TGTGCCAGCAGTCTCGTCTGGAGCTGGAATTCACCCCTCCACTTT
TRBV11-2	.	TRBJ2-1	.	CASSLVGRVTYNEQFF	TGTGCCAGCAGCTTAGTCGGGCGGGTAACCTACAATGAGCAGTTCTTC
TRBV3-1	many	TRBJ2-7	TRBD2	CASRDSGSGSYEQYF	TGTGCCAGCAGGGACAGCGGGAGTGGCTCCTACGAGCAGTACTTC
TRBV15	.	TRBJ2-3	.	CATSRGSSTTDTQYF	TGTGCCACCAGCAGAGGGTCCTCGACCACAGATACGCAGTATTTT
TRBV19	.	TRBJ1-1	.	CASTKGHMNTEAFF	TGTGCCAGTACGAAGGGACATATGAACACTGAAGCTTTCTTT
TRBV11-2	.	TRBJ2-3	TRBD2	CASSFPGLAVTQYF	TGTGCCAGCAGCTTCCCGGGACTAGCGGTAACGCAGTATTTT
TRBV5-1	few	TRBJ2-5	TRBD1	CASSPGQGSWTQYF	TGCGCCAGCAGCCCGGGACAGGGTTCATGGACCCAGTACTTC
TRBV5-1	many	TRBJ2-1	TRBD1	CASSQTGVDEQFF	TGCGCCAGCAGCCAAACAGGGGTCGATGAGCAGTTCTTC
TRBV12-3/TRBV12-4	few	TRBJ2-6	.	CATRRRGSGANVLTF	TGTGCCACCCGACGGCGAGGATCTGGGGCCAACGTCCTGACTTTC
TRBV29-1	.	TRBJ1-5	.	CSVSVGGINQPQHF	TGCAGCGTATCTGTGGGGGGGATCAATCAGCCCCAGCATTTT
TRBV25-1	.	TRBJ2-1	TRBD2	CASRERTSGHNEQFF	TGTGCCAGCCGGGAAAGGACTAGCGGTCACAATGAGCAGTTCTTC
TRBV3-1	many	TRBJ2-1	.	CASSQGSGSYNEQFF	TGTGCCAGCAGCCAAGGATCGGGTTCCTACAATGAGCAGTTCTTC
TRBV20-1	.	TRBJ1-2	.	CSAREDMYGYTF	TGCAGTGCTAGAGAGGACATGTATGGCTACACCTTC
TRBV5-6	few	TRBJ2-7	TRBD2	CASSLGMAGGITYEQYF	TGTGCCAGCAGCTTGGGTATGGCGGGAGGGATTACCTACGAGCAGTACTTC
TRBV12-3/TRBV12-4	many	TRBJ2-1	TRBD1	CASSFTGGNGNEQFF	TGTGCCAGCAGCTTCACAGGGGGCAACGGCAATGAGCAGTTCTTC
TRBV28	few	TRBJ2-1	TRBD2	CASSVAGEYNEQFF	TGTGCCAGCAGTGTAGCGGGAGAGTACAATGAGCAGTTCTTC
TRBV9	few	TRBJ1-1	TRBD1	CASSVVDRGVYEAFF	TGTGCCAGCAGCGTAGTTGACAGGGGCGTTTATGAAGCTTTCTTT
TRBV12-3/TRBV12-4	few	TRBJ2-3	TRBD2	CASSLQAGGPQDTQYF	TGTGCCAGCAGTTTACAAGCGGGAGGGCCTCAAGATACGCAGTATTTT
TRBV7-2	.	TRBJ1-2	TRBD1	CASSLALPTGRNYGYTF	TGTGCCAGCAGCTTAGCCCTCCCGACAGGGCGAAACTATGGCTACACCTTC
TRBV20-1	.	TRBJ1-1	.	CSARVGLGTEAFF	TGCAGTGCTAGAGTAGGGTTGGGGACTGAAGCTTTCTTT
TRBV3-1	.	TRBJ1-2	.	CASSLSGKSYGYTF	TGTGCCAGCAGCCTATCTGGGAAGTCCTATGGCTACACCTTC
TRBV30	.	TRBJ1-1	.	CAWGTRTEAFF	TGTGCCTGGGGGACTCGGACTGAAGCTTTCTTT
TRBV20-1	.	TRBJ2-3	TRBD2	CSARSGLAGSTDTQYF	TGCAGTGCTAGATCAGGACTAGCGGGAAGCACAGATACGCAGTATTTT
TRBV6-1	few	TRBJ1-5	.	CASSGDPGMNQPQHF	TGTGCCAGCAGTGGCGACCCAGGGATGAATCAGCCCCAGCATTTT
TRBV20-1	few	TRBJ1-2	.	CSAFFDSYGYTF	TGCAGTGCTTTCTTCGACAGCTATGGCTACACCTTC
TRBV15	.	TRBJ2-5	.	CATSTRDFQETQYF	TGTGCCACCAGCACCCGGGACTTCCAAGAGACCCAGTACTTC
TRBV9	many	TRBJ2-2	.	CASSVASLDTGELFF	TGTGCCAGCAGCGTAGCTAGCTTAGACACCGGGGAGCTGTTTTTT
TRBV7-9	few	TRBJ1-4	.	CASARAHREKLFF	TGTGCCAGCGCCCGGGCACACCGGGAAAAACTGTTTTTT
TRBV2	.	TRBJ2-5	TRBD1	CASKGDRGYAETQYF	TGTGCCAGCAAAGGAGACAGGGGTTACGCAGAGACCCAGTACTTC
TRBV20-1	.	TRBJ1-5	.	CSARGGANSNQPQHF	TGCAGTGCTAGAGGCGGGGCTAATAGCAATCAGCCCCAGCATTTT
TRBV7-2	.	TRBJ2-7	.	CASSLGTNRYEQYF	TGTGCCAGCAGCTTAGGGACGAATCGCTACGAGCAGTACTTC
TRBV24-1	many	TRBJ2-1	TRBD2	CATSDPTAGDYNEQFF	TGTGCCACCAGTGATCCCACCGCGGGAGATTACAATGAGCAGTTCTTC